A selection of T cell receptor beta chains follows, all from one sample in a study of T-cell reconstitution after alpha-beta-depleted transplantation in children. Each CDR3 protein is one row after TCRdb ran MiXCR on the PCR reads. The sample consists of some 81,000 distinct CDR3 sequences, 13% to 15% of them appearing once. Sequencing was performed on PBMCs, mostly from graft donor cells, taken 180 days after TCRalphabeta/CD19-depleted stem cell transplant. These receptors were collected from a male patient aged 2-15 years who had a stem cell transplant for acute lymphoblastic leukemia, so the T cells may come from the graft donor. Each CDR3 is given with its conserved first and last residue. The order of the fields is J gene, V gene, D gene, clone size, CDR3 DNA, CDR3 protein. The D gene is left open where the match is weak. Only some rows state a clone size, as once, few, many or a class for expanded clones.

J: TRBJ2-2; V: TRBV6-5; D: -; size: few; DNA: TGTGCCAGCAGGGGCACCGGGGAGCTGTTTTTT; CDR3: CASRGTGELFF
J: TRBJ2-3; V: TRBV7-6; D: -; size: -; DNA: TGTGCCAGCAGCTTATCTGGTACGCCGGATACGCAGTATTTT; CDR3: CASSLSGTPDTQYF
J: TRBJ2-7; V: TRBV6-5; D: TRBD1; size: few; DNA: TGTGCCAGCAGTTTCTCCGGGACAGGGGACTACGAGCAGTACTTC; CDR3: CASSFSGTGDYEQYF
J: TRBJ2-1; V: TRBV5-6; D: -; size: -; DNA: TGTGCCAGCAGCTTGGACAGGGGGGGCTCCTACAATGAGCAGTTCTTC; CDR3: CASSLDRGGSYNEQFF
J: TRBJ1-4; V: TRBV6-9; D: -; size: -; DNA: TGTGCCAGCAGTTACCCTAAGGGCGGCTTGGTGATAAAACTGTTTTTT; CDR3: CASSYPKGGLVIKLFF
J: TRBJ2-7; V: TRBV11-1; D: -; size: -; DNA: TGTGCCAGCAGCTTAGCGGGGTACTCCTACGAGCAGTACTTC; CDR3: CASSLAGYSYEQYF
J: TRBJ2-5; V: TRBV20-1; D: TRBD1; size: few; DNA: TGCAGTGCCAGACCCGGACAGGGGAAAGAGACCCAGTACTTC; CDR3: CSARPGQGKETQYF
J: TRBJ2-7; V: TRBV11-1; D: TRBD1; size: -; DNA: TGTGCCAGCAGCTTAATAGTATCTATCGCGACAGGGGGCGACGGCTACGAGCAGTACTTC; CDR3: CASSLIVSIATGGDGYEQYF
J: TRBJ2-3; V: TRBV24-1; D: TRBD2; size: -; DNA: TGTGCCACCAGTCCTAGCGGGTACACAGATACGCAGTATTTT; CDR3: CATSPSGYTDTQYF
J: TRBJ2-5; V: TRBV20-1; D: -; size: few; DNA: TGCAGTCCTAAAGCTCCTCTAGCGCAAGAGACCCAGTACTTC; CDR3: CSPKAPLAQETQYF
J: TRBJ2-5; V: TRBV9; D: -; size: few; DNA: TGTGCCAGCAGCTTCCCCGGGACCTCCAAGGCAGAGACCCAGTACTTC; CDR3: CASSFPGTSKAETQYF